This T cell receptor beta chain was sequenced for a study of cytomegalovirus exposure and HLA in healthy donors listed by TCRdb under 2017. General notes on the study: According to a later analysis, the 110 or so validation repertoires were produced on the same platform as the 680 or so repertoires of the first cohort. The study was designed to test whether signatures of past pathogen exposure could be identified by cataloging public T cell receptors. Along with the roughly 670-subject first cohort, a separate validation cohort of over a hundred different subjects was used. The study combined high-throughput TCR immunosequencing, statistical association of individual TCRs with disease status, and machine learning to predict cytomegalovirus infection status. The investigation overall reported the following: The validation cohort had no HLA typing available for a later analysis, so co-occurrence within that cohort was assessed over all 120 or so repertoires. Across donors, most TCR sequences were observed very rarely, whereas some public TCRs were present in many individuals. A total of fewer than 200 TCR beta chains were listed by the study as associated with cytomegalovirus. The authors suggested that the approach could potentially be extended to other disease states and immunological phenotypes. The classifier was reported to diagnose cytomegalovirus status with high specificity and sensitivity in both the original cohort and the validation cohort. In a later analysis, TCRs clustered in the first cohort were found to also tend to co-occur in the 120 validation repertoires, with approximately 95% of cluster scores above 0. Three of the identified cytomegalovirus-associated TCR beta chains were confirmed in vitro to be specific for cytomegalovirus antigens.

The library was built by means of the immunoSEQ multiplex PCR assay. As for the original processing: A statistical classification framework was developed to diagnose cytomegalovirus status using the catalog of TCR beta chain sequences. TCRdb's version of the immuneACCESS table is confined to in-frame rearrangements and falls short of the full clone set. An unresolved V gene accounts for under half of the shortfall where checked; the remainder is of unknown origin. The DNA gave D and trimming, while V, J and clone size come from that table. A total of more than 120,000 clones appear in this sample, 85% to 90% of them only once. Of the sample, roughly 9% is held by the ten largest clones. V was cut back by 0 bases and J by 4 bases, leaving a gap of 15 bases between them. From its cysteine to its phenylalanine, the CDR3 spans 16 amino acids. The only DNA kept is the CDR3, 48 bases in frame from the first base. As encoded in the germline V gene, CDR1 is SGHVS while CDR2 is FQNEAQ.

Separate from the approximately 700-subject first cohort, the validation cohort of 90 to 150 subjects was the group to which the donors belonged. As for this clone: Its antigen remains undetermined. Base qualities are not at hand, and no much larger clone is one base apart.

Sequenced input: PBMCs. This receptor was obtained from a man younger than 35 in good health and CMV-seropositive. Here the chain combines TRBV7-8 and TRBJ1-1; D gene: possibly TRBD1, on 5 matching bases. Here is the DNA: TGTGCCAGCAGCTTAGCGGAACATGGCGGGGGCACTGAAGCTTTCTTT. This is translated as CASSLAEHGGGTEAFF.